Detailed here is one T cell receptor beta chain. What it binds is not known. The sample originates from a study of T cell repertoires in cytomegalovirus infection. Background on the study: Based on public TCR beta signatures, there were indications of CMV infection and of a matching HLA type.

In TCRdb, the reads were re-called with MiXCR into one record per CDR3 protein. The repertoire holds 150,000 to 200,000 distinct CDR3 sequences, more than 15% seen once, with roughly a sixth in the top ten. Study-level findings and limits: Individuals carrying CMV plus the relevant HLA were identified by cumulative frequency of public TCR beta families. In two of eight donors, the top clonotype was HLA-C-restricted CMV-specific.

Germline V gives CDR1 SEHNR, CDR2 FQNEAQ (reference sequence). V dropped 5 bases and J dropped 8; count of bases not matched to a gene: 14. The CDR3 contains 16 residues. The chain recombines TRBV7-9 with TRBJ2-1, with 8 bases identical to TRBD2. The TCR was taken from a human donor in good health (CMV status not recorded). Some clones in this sample may be carry-over from other donors' samples. Sequencing was done on a sample of CD8+ T cells from PBMCs. Here the CDR3 DNA reads TGTGCCAGCAGCCCCCCCGGGAGCGGGAGAGCCTATGAGCAGTTCTTC. Translated: CASSPPGSGRAYEQFF.